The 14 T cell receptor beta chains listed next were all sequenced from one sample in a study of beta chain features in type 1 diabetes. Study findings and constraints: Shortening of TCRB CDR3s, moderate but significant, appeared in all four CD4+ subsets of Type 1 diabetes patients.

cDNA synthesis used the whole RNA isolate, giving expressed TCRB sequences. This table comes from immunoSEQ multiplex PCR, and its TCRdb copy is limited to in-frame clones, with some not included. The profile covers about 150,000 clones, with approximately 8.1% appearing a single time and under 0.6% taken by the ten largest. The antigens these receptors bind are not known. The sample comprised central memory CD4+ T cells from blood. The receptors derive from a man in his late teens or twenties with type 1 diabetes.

The CDR3 DNA is TGTGCCAGCAATGGGGGGCAGGGGGCTAATCAGCCCCAGCATTTT. This translates into CASNGGQGANQPQHF. V is TRBV28 and J is TRBJ1-5; TRBD1 matches at 8 bases. Germline V lookup: CDR1 MDHEN, CDR2 SYDVKM. The V and J ends lost 7 bases and 4 bases, in that order; junction bases with no gene match: 9. The CDR3 covers 15 residues.

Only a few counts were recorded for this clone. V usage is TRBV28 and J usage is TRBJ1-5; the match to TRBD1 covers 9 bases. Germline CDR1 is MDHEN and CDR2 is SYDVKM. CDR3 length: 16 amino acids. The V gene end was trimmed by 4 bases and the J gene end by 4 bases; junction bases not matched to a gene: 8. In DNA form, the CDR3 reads TGTGCCAGCAGTTGGTCCCTACAGGGGGCTAATCAGCCCCAGCATTTT. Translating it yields CASSWSLQGANQPQHF.

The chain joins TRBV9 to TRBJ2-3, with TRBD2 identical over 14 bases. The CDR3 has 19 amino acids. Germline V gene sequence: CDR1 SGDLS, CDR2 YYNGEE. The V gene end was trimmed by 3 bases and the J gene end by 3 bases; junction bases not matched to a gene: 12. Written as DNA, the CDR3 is TGTGCCAGCAGCGCCCGACTAGCGGGGGGGACCCTCGGAACAGATACGCAGTATTTT. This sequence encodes CASSARLAGGTLGTDTQYF.

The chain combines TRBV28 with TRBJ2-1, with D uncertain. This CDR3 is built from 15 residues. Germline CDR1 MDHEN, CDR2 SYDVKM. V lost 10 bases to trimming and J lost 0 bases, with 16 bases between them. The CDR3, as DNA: TGTGCCATCCGTCGTGCGCCCCACTCCTACAATGAGCAGTTCTTC. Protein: CAIRRAPHSYNEQFF.

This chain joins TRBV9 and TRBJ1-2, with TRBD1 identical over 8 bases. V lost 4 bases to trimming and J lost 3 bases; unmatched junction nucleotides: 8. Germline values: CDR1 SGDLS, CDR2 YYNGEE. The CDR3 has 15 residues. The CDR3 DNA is TGTGCCAGCAGCCCCGGACAGGGTATTGACTATGGCTACACCTTC. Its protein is CASSPGQGIDYGYTF.

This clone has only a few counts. The CDR3 loop is CASSRGPGLEDTGELFF. The CDR3 region has the DNA TGTGCCAGCAGCCGTGGTCCGGGACTAGAAGATACCGGGGAGCTGTTTTTT. V gene TRBV9 combines with J gene TRBJ2-2, with TRBD2 matching over 8 bases. Germline-derived CDR1 and CDR2 are SGDLS and YYNGEE. The ends lost 4 bases at V and 5 bases at J; junction bases unmatched: 13. The CDR3 is 17 amino acids.

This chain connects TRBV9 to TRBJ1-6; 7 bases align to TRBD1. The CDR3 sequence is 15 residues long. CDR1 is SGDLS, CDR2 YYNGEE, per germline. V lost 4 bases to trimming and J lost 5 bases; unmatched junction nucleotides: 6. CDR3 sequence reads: CASSLIGTDNSPLHF. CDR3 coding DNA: TGTGCCAGCAGCTTAATCGGGACAGATAATTCACCCCTCCACTTT.

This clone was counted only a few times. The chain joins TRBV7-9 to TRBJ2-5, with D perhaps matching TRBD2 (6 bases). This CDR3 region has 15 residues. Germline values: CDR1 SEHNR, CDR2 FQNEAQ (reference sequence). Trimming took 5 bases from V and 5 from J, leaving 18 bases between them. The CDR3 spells CASSLNFGRGETQYF. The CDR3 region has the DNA TGTGCCAGCAGCCTCAACTTTGGACGGGGGGAGACCCAGTACTTC. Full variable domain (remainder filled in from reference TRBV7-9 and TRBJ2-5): DTGVSQNPRHKITKRGQNVTFRCDPISEHNRLYWYRQTLGQGPEFLTYFQNEAQLEKSRLLSDRFSAERPKGSFSTLEIQRTEQGDSAMYLCASSLNFGRGETQYFGPGTRLLVL.

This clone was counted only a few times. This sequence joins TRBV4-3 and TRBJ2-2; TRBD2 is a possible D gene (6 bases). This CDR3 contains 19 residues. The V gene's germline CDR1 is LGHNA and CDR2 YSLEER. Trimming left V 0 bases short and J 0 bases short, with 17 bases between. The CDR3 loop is CASSQEGGWLATNTGELFF. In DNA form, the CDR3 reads TGCGCCAGCAGCCAAGAAGGCGGATGGCTAGCGACGAACACCGGGGAGCTGTTTTTT.

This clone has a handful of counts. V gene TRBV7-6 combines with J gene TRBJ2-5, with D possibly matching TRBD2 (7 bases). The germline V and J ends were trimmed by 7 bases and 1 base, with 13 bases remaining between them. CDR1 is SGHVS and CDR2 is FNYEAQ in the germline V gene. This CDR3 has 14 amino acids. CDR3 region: CASTRGAAQETQYF. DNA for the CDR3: TGTGCCAGCACCCGGGGGGCGGCCCAAGAGACCCAGTACTTC. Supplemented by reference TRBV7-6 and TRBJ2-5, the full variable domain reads GAGVSQSPRYKVTKRGQDVALRCDPISGHVSLYWYRQALGQGPEFLTYFNYEAQQDKSGLPNDRFSAERPEGSISTLTIQRTEQRDSAMYRCASTRGAAQETQYFGPGTRLLVL.

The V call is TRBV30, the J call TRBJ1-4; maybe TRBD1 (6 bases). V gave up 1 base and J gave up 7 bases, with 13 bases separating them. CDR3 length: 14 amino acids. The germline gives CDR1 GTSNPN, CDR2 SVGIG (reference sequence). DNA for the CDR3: TGTGCCTGGAGTGCGGGGGGCTGGAGTGAAAAACTGTTTTTT. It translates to CAWSAGGWSEKLFF.

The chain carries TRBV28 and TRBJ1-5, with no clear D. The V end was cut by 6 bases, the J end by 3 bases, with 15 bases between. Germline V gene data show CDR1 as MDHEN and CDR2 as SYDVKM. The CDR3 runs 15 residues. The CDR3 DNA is TGTGCCAGCAGAAGACCCCCAGGCCCCAATCAGCCCCAGCATTTT. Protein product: CASRRPPGPNQPQHF.

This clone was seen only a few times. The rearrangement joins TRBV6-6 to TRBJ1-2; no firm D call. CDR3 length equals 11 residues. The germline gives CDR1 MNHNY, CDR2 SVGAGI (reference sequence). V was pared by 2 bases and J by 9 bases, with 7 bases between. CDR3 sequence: CASSYEGSYTF. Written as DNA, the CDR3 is TGTGCCAGCAGTTACGAGGGCAGCTACACCTTC.

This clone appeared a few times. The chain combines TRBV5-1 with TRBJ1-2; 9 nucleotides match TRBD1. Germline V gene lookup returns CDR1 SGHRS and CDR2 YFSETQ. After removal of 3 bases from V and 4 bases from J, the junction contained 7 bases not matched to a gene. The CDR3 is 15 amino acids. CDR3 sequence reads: CASSSGTGSTYGYTF. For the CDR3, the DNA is TGCGCCAGCAGCTCGGGGACAGGGAGTACCTATGGCTACACCTTC.